This T cell receptor beta chain was observed in a study of blood T cells in healthy people across ages. The total RNA that was extracted per sample amounted to at least 5 micrograms. Using a J-beta primer mix together with a sample-barcoded 5' primer, a second PCR was run for about 6 to 12 cycles. TCRdb re-called the 5' RACE reads with MiXCR, one entry per CDR3 protein. The table records around 1,000,000 distinct CDR3 sequences, 35% to 40% of them present only once. V was trimmed by 0 bases and J by 5 bases, leaving 8 bases between them. The CDR3 sequence is 13 residues long. Germline V lookup: CDR1 MNHEY, CDR2 SMNVEV (reference sequence). Broader study findings: No conclusive comparison of naive versus antigen-experienced cells was possible with unsorted PBMCs. Comparison with aged donors showed that long-lived donors had more naive CD4+ cells and higher diversity. Unknown CMV status may confound age-related changes in expanded clones.

In this sample, this clonotype turned up a few times. Antigen: not known. This TCR was sampled from a man aged 18 to 29 in good health. This rearrangement joins TRBV27 to TRBJ2-7; no clear D gene. Sample: blood. The CDR3 DNA follows: TGTGCCAGCAGTTTATCTCGGGCCCACGAGCAGTACTTC. Protein sequence: CASSLSRAHEQYF.